These T cell receptor beta chains were read from a single sample in a study of post-analysis software for immune sequencing data. TCRdb redid the calling of the PCR reads with MiXCR, one entry per CDR3 protein. The sample lists 150,000 to 200,000 distinct CDR3 sequences; about 30% were seen once. Material for sequencing was blood. These receptors came from a girl under 18 with multiple sclerosis. Both conserved end residues are part of each CDR3. Fields, in order: CDR3 length, J gene, D gene, clone size, V gene, CDR3 DNA, CDR3 protein. D genes are given only for firm matches. Not all rows give a size; the values are once, few, many and, for expanded clones, a class.

length: 15; J: TRBJ1-2; D: NA; size: few; V: TRBV7-9; DNA: TGTGCCAGCAGCCCATATGCGGGTTCTAACTATGGCTACACCTTC; CDR3: CASSPYAGSNYGYTF
length: 15; J: TRBJ2-1; D: NA; size: many; V: TRBV30; DNA: TGTGCCTGGCGGCGGGGTTCGAGCTCCTACAATGAGCAGTTCTTC; CDR3: CAWRRGSSSYNEQFF
length: 14; J: TRBJ1-1; D: NA; size: NA; V: TRBV20-1; DNA: TGCAGTGCTAGGGAGAGTAAGGGGGACACTGAAGCTTTCTTT; CDR3: CSARESKGDTEAFF
length: 15; J: TRBJ2-6; D: NA; size: NA; V: TRBV13; DNA: TGTGCCAGCAACCTTTTGGGATCTGGGGCCAACGTCCTGACTTTC; CDR3: CASNLLGSGANVLTF
length: 14; J: TRBJ1-1; D: NA; size: few; V: TRBV5-1; DNA: TGCGCCAGCAGCACCTGGCAAGGGGACACTGAAGCTTTCTTT; CDR3: CASSTWQGDTEAFF
length: 15; J: TRBJ2-1; D: NA; size: many; V: TRBV10-2; DNA: TGCGCCAGCAGGTATGACAGTAGCTCCTACAATGAGCAGTTCTTC; CDR3: CASRYDSSSYNEQFF
length: 13; J: TRBJ2-1; D: NA; size: NA; V: TRBV30; DNA: TGTGCCTGGAGGGGGGGGCCCTACAATGAGCAGTTCTTC; CDR3: CAWRGGPYNEQFF
length: 19; J: TRBJ1-4; D: NA; size: NA; V: TRBV4-2; DNA: TGTGCCAGCAGCCAAGATCGGGATCCGCTTCTTCGGGGTAATGAAAAACTGTTTTTT; CDR3: CASSQDRDPLLRGNEKLFF
length: 15; J: TRBJ1-2; D: NA; size: few; V: TRBV7-8; DNA: TGTGCCAGCAGCTTAGCCACGGGGGAAGATTACGGCTACACCTTC; CDR3: CASSLATGEDYGYTF
length: 14; J: TRBJ1-1; D: NA; size: many; V: TRBV20-1; DNA: TGCAGTGCTAGAGCGGGGACCATGAACACTGAAGCTTTCTTT; CDR3: CSARAGTMNTEAFF
length: 14; J: TRBJ2-7; D: TRBD2; size: few; V: TRBV14; DNA: TGTGCCAGCTCTGGGACTAGCGGCGCCTACGAGCAGTACTTC; CDR3: CASSGTSGAYEQYF
length: 14; J: TRBJ2-1; D: TRBD1; size: many; V: TRBV4-1; DNA: TGCGCCAGCAGCCTCTTGCAGGGGGCCGACGAGCAGTTCTTC; CDR3: CASSLLQGADEQFF
length: 13; J: TRBJ2-5; D: NA; size: many; V: TRBV29-1; DNA: TGCAGCGTGAAGGACGCGGGCGACGTGACCCAGTACTTC; CDR3: CSVKDAGDVTQYF
length: 16; J: TRBJ2-3; D: NA; size: few; V: TRBV12-3/TRBV12-4; DNA: TGTGCCAGCAGTTCTAGTGCCCCGCAAAGCACAGATACGCAGTATTTT; CDR3: CASSSSAPQSTDTQYF
length: 15; J: TRBJ2-7; D: NA; size: NA; V: TRBV6-5; DNA: TGTGCCAGCAGTGATTACCGGAGCTCCTACAATGAGCAGTACTTC; CDR3: CASSDYRSSYNEQYF
length: 15; J: TRBJ2-3; D: NA; size: few; V: TRBV12-3/TRBV12-4; DNA: TGTGCCAGCAGTTCCTTGGCCAGAACCACAGATACGCAGTATTTT; CDR3: CASSSLARTTDTQYF
length: 14; J: TRBJ2-1; D: NA; size: few; V: TRBV2; DNA: TGTGCCAACCTTCGAGCGGGCAACCTTAATGAGCAGGTCTTC; CDR3: CANLRAGNLNEQVF
length: 16; J: TRBJ1-1; D: TRBD1; size: NA; V: TRBV12-3/TRBV12-4; DNA: TGTGCCAGCAGTTTGCGGGACAGGGGGGTTGGGGCTGAAGCTTTCTTT; CDR3: CASSLRDRGVGAEAFF
length: 16; J: TRBJ1-5; D: NA; size: NA; V: TRBV6-6; DNA: TGTGCCAGCAGTTACAGCGGTGGAGGGACCAATCAGCCCCAGCATTTT; CDR3: CASSYSGGGTNQPQHF
length: 17; J: TRBJ2-7; D: NA; size: many; V: TRBV4-2; DNA: TGTGCCAGCAGCCAAGATCTAGGGGCCGGCCTCACCTACGAGCAGTACTTC; CDR3: CASSQDLGAGLTYEQYF
length: 15; J: TRBJ2-5; D: TRBD1; size: many; V: TRBV12-3/TRBV12-4; DNA: TGTGCCAGCAGTTTCCCCAGGGGGTTTGAAGAGACCCAGTACTTC; CDR3: CASSFPRGFEETQYF
length: 15; J: TRBJ2-2; D: NA; size: NA; V: TRBV6-2/TRBV6-3; DNA: TGTGCCAGCAGTTACTCGACGAAATGGAGCGGGGAGCTGTTTTTT; CDR3: CASSYSTKWSGELFF
length: 15; J: TRBJ2-7; D: TRBD1; size: many; V: TRBV9; DNA: TGTGCCAGCAGCGTACTTGGGACAGGGACCTACGAGCAGTACTTC; CDR3: CASSVLGTGTYEQYF
length: 13; J: TRBJ2-3; D: NA; size: many; V: TRBV12-3/TRBV12-4; DNA: TGTGCCAGCGGAGGGAGCTCTACAGATACGCAGTATTTT; CDR3: CASGGSSTDTQYF
length: 14; J: TRBJ2-1; D: TRBD1; size: NA; V: TRBV7-8; DNA: TGTGCCAGCACCGAACAGGGGGCGCTCAATGAGCAGTTCTTC; CDR3: CASTEQGALNEQFF
length: 14; J: TRBJ1-1; D: NA; size: NA; V: TRBV7-3; DNA: TGTGCCAGCAGCTTCAGGGGATTGGACACTGAAGCTTTCTTT; CDR3: CASSFRGLDTEAFF
length: 14; J: TRBJ2-7; D: TRBD2; size: NA; V: TRBV4-1; DNA: TGCGCCAGCAGCCCGACTAGCGGACCCTACGAGCAGTACTTC; CDR3: CASSPTSGPYEQYF
length: 13; J: TRBJ1-1; D: NA; size: few; V: TRBV10-3; DNA: TGTGCCATCAGTGAGTCGAGTCACAATGAAGCTTTCTTT; CDR3: CAISESSHNEAFF
length: 11; J: TRBJ2-5; D: NA; size: NA; V: TRBV20-1; DNA: TGCAGTAGTGGGGGTGGAGAGACCCAGTACTTC; CDR3: CSSGGGETQYF
length: 14; J: TRBJ2-7; D: NA; size: few; V: TRBV6-5; DNA: TGTGCCAGCAGGGAGAGCCTGGCTAAGGCCGCCCAGTACTTC; CDR3: CASRESLAKAAQYF
length: 14; J: TRBJ2-6; D: NA; size: many; V: TRBV7-2; DNA: TGTGCCAGCAGCTTGACTTCTAAGACCAACGTCCTGACTTTC; CDR3: CASSLTSKTNVLTF